These T cell receptor beta chains were read from a single sample in a study of cytomegalovirus exposure and HLA in healthy donors. Sequencing was performed with immunoSEQ multiplex PCR; in TCRdb, only in-frame clones are kept and a portion is missing. The sample shows around 120,000 clones, 65% to 90% of them seen only once. The sample taken for sequencing was PBMCs. The source of these receptors is a man in his fifties in good health and CMV-seronegative. Both conserved end residues are part of each CDR3. D genes are given only for firm matches. The size field is filled for only some rows; it gives once, few, many or a size class.

TRBD1 few TRBJ2-5 TRBV4-3 CASSQRTGRLETQYF TGCGCCAGCAGCCAAAGGACAGGGAGATTAGAGACCCAGTACTTC
TRBD2 once TRBJ2-5 TRBV7-7 CASSLSLAGGIQETQYF TGTGCTAGCAGCTTATCCCTAGCGGGGGGGATTCAAGAGACCCAGTACTTC
. few TRBJ1-1 TRBV18 CASSPPEGRGTEAFF TGTGCCAGCTCACCACCGGAGGGAAGGGGCACTGAAGCTTTCTTT
. . TRBJ2-7 TRBV9 CASSVGFLGEQYF TGTGCCAGCAGCGTAGGATTCCTCGGTGAGCAGTACTTC
TRBD1 . TRBJ1-1 TRBV5-1 CASSLERQGGTEAFF TGCGCCAGCAGCTTGGAAAGACAGGGTGGTACTGAAGCTTTCTTT
TRBD1 . TRBJ1-2 TRBV29-1 CSVRTGDGYTF TGCAGCGTACGGACAGGGGATGGCTACACCTTC
. . TRBJ2-7 TRBV29-1 CSVASGTNSYEQYF TGCAGCGTTGCCTCCGGGACAAACTCCTACGAGCAGTACTTC
. . TRBJ1-2 TRBV19 CASRIGGDGYTF TGTGCCAGTAGGATAGGGGGAGATGGCTACACCTTC
TRBD2 few TRBJ2-5 TRBV6-1 CASSELRLAGGPGETQYF TGTGCCAGCAGTGAGCTGAGGCTAGCGGGGGGGCCCGGGGAGACCCAGTACTTC
. . TRBJ1-1 TRBV27 CASSPGLAMGTEAFF TGTGCCAGCAGTCCGGGACTCGCCATGGGGACTGAAGCTTTCTTT
TRBD2 . TRBJ2-2 TRBV30 CAWRKRGPRNTGELFF TGTGCCTGGCGGAAGCGGGGGCCAAGGAACACCGGGGAGCTGTTTTTT
TRBD1 . TRBJ1-2 TRBV30 CAWSVRQGHINYGYTF TGTGCCTGGAGTGTACGACAGGGGCATATTAACTATGGCTACACCTTC
TRBD2 once TRBJ2-5 TRBV29-1 CSAKESAGGGETQYF TGCAGCGCCAAAGAATCAGCGGGAGGAGGAGAGACCCAGTACTTC
. . TRBJ2-5 TRBV27 CASTSWGSGETQYF TGTGCCAGCACTAGTTGGGGTTCGGGGGAGACCCAGTACTTC
. . TRBJ1-1 TRBV5-1 CASSLAAVMNTEAFF TGCGCCAGCAGCTTGGCCGCGGTAATGAACACTGAAGCTTTCTTT
. . TRBJ2-7 TRBV5-4 CASSLIDSDYEQYF TGTGCCAGCAGCTTGATCGACTCTGACTACGAGCAGTACTTC
. few TRBJ1-4 TRBV2 CATPGGDGKLFF TGTGCCACGCCTGGGGGGGACGGGAAACTGTTTTTT
TRBD1 . TRBJ1-1 TRBV7-3 CASSLWRGPIRNPEAFF TGTGCCAGCAGCTTATGGAGGGGGCCCATACGCAATCCTGAAGCTTTCTTT
. . TRBJ1-6 TRBV7-9 CASSDTGFAYNSPLHF TGTGCCAGCAGCGATACAGGGTTCGCCTATAATTCACCCCTCCACTTT
. . TRBJ1-6 TRBV5-6 CASSFWGSRDSPLHF TGTGCCAGCAGCTTTTGGGGCTCCAGGGATTCACCCCTCCACTTT
TRBD1 . TRBJ1-5 TRBV27 CASIPGGTGGPKQPQHF TGTGCCAGCATCCCGGGAGGGACAGGGGGCCCCAAGCAGCCCCAGCATTTT
TRBD1 . TRBJ1-3 TRBV7-8 CASSLTGASGNTIYF TGTGCCAGCAGCCTAACAGGGGCCTCTGGAAACACCATATATTTT
. few TRBJ2-5 TRBV5-1 CASSLDGVETQYF TGCGCCAGCAGCTTGGACGGGGTAGAGACCCAGTACTTC
. . TRBJ1-6 TRBV7-9 CASSLTGESSYNSPLHF TGTGCCAGCAGCTTAACGGGAGAATCCTCCTATAATTCCCCCCTCCACTTT
. . TRBJ2-6 TRBV6-5 CASSYSGGANVLTF TGTGCCAGCAGTTACAGCGGCGGGGCCAACGTCCTGACTTTC
TRBD1 . TRBJ2-4 TRBV4-1 CASSQLVTGANIQYF TGCGCCAGCAGCCAGTTAGTGACAGGGGCAAACATTCAGTACTTC
TRBD2 . TRBJ2-3 TRBV5-5 CASSGLAGGITDTQYF TGTGCCAGCAGCGGACTAGCGGGGGGAATCACAGATACGCAGTATTTT
TRBD1 . TRBJ1-1 TRBV18 CASSRRTGGAGLGLGTEAFF TGTGCCAGCTCACGGCGGACAGGGGGGGCTGGCTTAGGACTTGGCACTGAAGCTTTCTTT
TRBD2 . TRBJ2-3 TRBV5-1 CASSSGGLGVTDTQYF TGCGCCAGCAGCTCGGGGGGACTAGGAGTCACAGATACGCAGTATTTT
. . TRBJ1-1 TRBV7-8 CASSANQGMNTEAFF TGTGCCAGCAGTGCCAATCAGGGGATGAACACTGAAGCTTTCTTT
. . TRBJ2-7 TRBV6-4 CASMATGDYEQYF TGTGCCAGCATGGCGACAGGAGACTACGAGCAGTACTTC
TRBD2 . TRBJ2-5 TRBV7-2 CASSRRGGNGETQYF TGTGCCAGCAGTAGGCGGGGGGGTAACGGAGAGACCCAGTACTTC
TRBD1 . TRBJ2-4 TRBV5-4 CASSPGQGEGIQYF TGTGCCAGCAGCCCGGGACAGGGCGAAGGGATTCAGTACTTC
TRBD2 . TRBJ2-5 TRBV27 CASSGGGYVQETQYF TGTGCCAGCAGTGGGGGGGGGTATGTCCAAGAGACCCAGTACTTC
TRBD1 . TRBJ2-7 TRBV11-3 CASSARWGTAQNYEQYF TGTGCCAGCAGCGCAAGATGGGGGACAGCCCAAAATTACGAGCAGTACTTC
. . TRBJ1-5 TRBV19 CASTGIGDRNQPQHF TGTGCCAGTACAGGGATTGGTGATCGCAATCAGCCCCAGCATTTT
. . TRBJ1-2 TRBV10-2 CASSALPQGPMDYGYTF TGCGCCAGCAGCGCCTTACCTCAGGGGCCTATGGACTATGGCTACACCTTC